This T cell receptor (beta chain) emerged from a study of T-cell reconstitution after alpha-beta-depleted transplantation in children. CDR3 length: 16 amino acids. The germline V and J ends were trimmed by 6 bases and 7 bases, with 25 bases remaining between them. The germline CDR1 and CDR2 sequences are SGHTA and FQGNSA. The authors prepared the TCRbeta library with unique molecular identifiers. TCRdb passed the PCR reads through MiXCR, listing each CDR3 protein once. Among about 500,000 distinct CDR3 sequences listed, approximately 29% were seen once. The sample here was PBMCs from the stem cell graft donor, taken from the stem cell graft. The TCR originated in a human donor who donated a stem cell graft to a child with aplastic anemia. The chain has TRBV7-2 and TRBJ2-7; D is perhaps TRBD2 (8 bases). Here the CDR3 reads CASSSRGTGGPWEQYF. CDR3 DNA sequence: TGTGCCAGCAGTTCCAGGGGGACGGGAGGGCCATGGGAGCAGTACTTC.